Listed below are T cell receptor beta chains from one sample, sequenced in a study of cytomegalovirus exposure and HLA in healthy donors. Method: immunoSEQ multiplex PCR; TCRdb's copy keeps in-frame clones and lacks some. The data hold approximately 100,000 clones, with about 80% observed a single time. The sequencing sample was made of PBMCs. These receptors all come from a man aged 55 to 70 in good health and CMV-seropositive. CDR3s include the opening cysteine and the closing phenylalanine or tryptophan. D genes are given only for firm matches. Clone size appears in some rows only: once, few, many, or a class for an expanded clone.

j_call | v_call | d_call | clone_size | cdr3_aa | cdr3_nt
TRBJ1-1 | TRBV18 | - | - | CASSPSSGYGKTEAFF | TGTGCCAGCTCACCATCGTCAGGGTATGGCAAGACTGAAGCTTTCTTT
TRBJ2-1 | TRBV28 | TRBD2 | - | CASTLGTSSYNEQFF | TGTGCCAGCACCCTCGGGACTAGCTCCTACAATGAGCAGTTCTTC
TRBJ2-3 | TRBV5-8 | - | - | CASSSSGGHTQYF | TGTGCCAGCAGCTCCTCCGGGGGTCATACGCAGTATTTT
TRBJ1-2 | TRBV9 | - | - | CASSPGLLYGYTF | TGTGCCAGCAGCCCGGGACTGCTCTATGGCTACACCTTC
TRBJ1-2 | TRBV29-1 | TRBD1 | once | CSVLGQGNDGYTF | TGCAGCGTCCTGGGACAGGGCAACGATGGCTACACCTTC
TRBJ1-2 | TRBV4-1 | TRBD1 | - | CASSPRGTGAPYGYTF | TGCGCCAGCAGCCCCCGGGGGACAGGGGCACCCTATGGCTACACCTTC
TRBJ1-2 | TRBV19 | TRBD1 | - | CASSTTGEAYGYTF | TGTGCCAGTAGCACCACAGGGGAAGCCTATGGCTACACCTTC
TRBJ2-7 | TRBV5-4 | - | - | CASSPGWNEQYF | TGTGCCAGCAGCCCCGGGTGGAACGAGCAGTACTTC
TRBJ2-7 | TRBV7-9 | - | - | CASSRDYEQYF | TGTGCCAGCAGTCGCGACTACGAGCAGTACTTC
TRBJ1-2 | TRBV5-1 | - | few | CASSLERPIYGYTF | TGCGCCAGCAGCTTGGAGCGGCCAATCTATGGCTACACCTTC
TRBJ2-1 | TRBV5-4 | TRBD1 | - | CASSLGQGVEQFF | TGTGCCAGCAGCTTGGGCCAGGGGGTTGAGCAGTTCTTC
TRBJ1-4 | TRBV28 | - | few | CASSLNSGMF | TGTGCCAGCAGTTTAAACAGCGGTATGTTT
TRBJ1-5 | TRBV7-2 | - | - | CASSLVAVSFSQHF | TGTGCCAGCAGCTTAGTTGCGGTCTCCTTTTCCCAGCATTTT
TRBJ2-1 | TRBV13 | TRBD2 | - | CASSLGRRLAGRSSYNEQFF | TGTGCCAGCAGCTTAGGCCGGAGACTAGCGGGGAGAAGCTCCTACAATGAGCAGTTCTTC
TRBJ1-2 | TRBV29-1 | - | - | CSVEGGPHGYTF | TGCAGCGTAGAAGGGGGGCCCCATGGCTACACCTTC
TRBJ1-1 | TRBV2 | TRBD1 | - | CASSEWGTEYTEAFF | TGTGCCAGCAGTGAATGGGGGACAGAGTACACTGAAGCTTTCTTT
TRBJ1-1 | TRBV29-1 | - | - | CSVAHRVNRDTEAFF | TGCAGCGTTGCTCACAGGGTTAATAGAGACACTGAAGCTTTCTTT
TRBJ1-5 | TRBV7-2 | - | - | CASSPGGSSNQPQHF | TGTGCCAGCAGCCCCGGGGGATCTAGCAATCAGCCCCAGCATTTT
TRBJ1-1 | TRBV7-9 | TRBD1 | few | CASSLARQGGHNTEAFF | TGTGCCAGCAGCTTAGCGAGACAGGGGGGGCATAACACTGAAGCTTTCTTT
TRBJ2-1 | TRBV5-1 | TRBD1 | - | CASIDLGQANEQFF | TGCGCCAGCATCGACCTCGGACAGGCCAATGAGCAGTTCTTC
TRBJ1-5 | TRBV7-3 | - | - | CASSLTPVQPQHF | TGTGCCAGCAGCTTAACCCCTGTTCAGCCCCAGCATTTT
TRBJ1-1 | TRBV2 | TRBD1 | - | CASSDSGQGEAFF | TGTGCCAGCAGTGACTCAGGACAGGGCGAAGCTTTCTTT
TRBJ2-7 | TRBV6-6 | TRBD1 | - | CASTARGQNTYEQYF | TGTGCCAGCACCGCCCGGGGACAGAATACCTACGAGCAGTACTTC
TRBJ1-2 | TRBV19 | - | once | CASSIDLAGGGYTF | TGTGCCAGTAGTATAGATCTGGCAGGTGGTGGCTACACCTTC
TRBJ2-5 | TRBV25-1 | TRBD2 | few | CASSDLAGGRETQYF | TGTGCCAGCAGTGATCTAGCGGGGGGGCGAGAGACCCAGTACTTC
TRBJ2-3 | TRBV4-2 | TRBD2 | - | CASSQTSGSTDTQYF | TGTGCCAGCAGCCAGACTAGCGGGAGCACAGATACGCAGTATTTT
TRBJ2-3 | TRBV11-2 | - | - | CASSRLASGADTQYF | TGTGCCAGCAGTAGGCTAGCGAGCGGAGCAGATACGCAGTATTTT
TRBJ2-3 | TRBV6-5 | TRBD2 | - | CASSSGLAGGTDTQYF | TGTGCCAGCAGTTCAGGACTAGCGGGGGGAACAGATACGCAGTATTTT
TRBJ2-7 | TRBV15 | TRBD1 | - | CATSPNTGVLSYEQYF | TGTGCCACCAGCCCGAATACAGGGGTTCTTTCCTACGAGCAGTACTTC
TRBJ2-1 | TRBV13 | - | - | CASSLVRRFPLFF | TGTGCCAGCAGCTTAGTTCGCAGATTCCCTCTGTTCTTC
TRBJ2-5 | TRBV4-1 | - | few | CASSSPGGETQYF | TGCGCCAGCAGCTCACCAGGGGGGGAGACCCAGTACTTC
TRBJ2-2 | TRBV5-1 | TRBD1 | - | CASSPKPGQGTPTNTGELFF | TGCGCCAGCAGCCCCAAACCGGGACAGGGGACCCCAACGAACACCGGGGAGCTGTTTTTT